Below, 28 T cell receptor beta chains from the same sample are listed, as sequenced in a study of monozygotic twins with inflammatory bowel disease. TCRdb processed the 5' RACE reads again and assigns one entry to each CDR3 protein, with no DNA. The sample totals about 140,000 distinct CDR3 sequences. The sequencing input was blood. The source of these receptors is a human donor with ulcerative colitis or Crohn's disease, or a healthy co-twin of an affected twin (not recorded which).

The chain has TRBV25-1 and TRBJ1-5; lacking DNA, the TRBD1 call made by TCRdb goes unchecked. Per the germline V gene, CDR1 is MGHDK and CDR2 is SYGVNS. CDR3 length: 15 amino acids. This chain's CDR3 is CASSNTGMGNQPQHF.

The chain recombines TRBV12-3 or TRBV12-4 with TRBJ2-3; TCRdb selects TRBD1, and the lack of DNA leaves this call unchecked. The CDR3 loop spans 15 amino acids. CDR3 in amino acids: CASSPTGGSADTQYF.

V is TRBV7-2 and J is TRBJ2-6. Germline lookup yields CDR1 SGHTA and CDR2 FQGNSA. The CDR3 is 16 residues long. CDR3 amino acids: CASSLAPGAGANVLTF.

The chain joins TRBV10-3 to TRBJ1-6; TCRdb returns TRBD1, unconfirmable since there is no DNA. CDR1 ENHRY and CDR2 SYGVKD come from the germline V gene. This CDR3 has 17 amino acids. The CDR3 protein is CAISQRTGDLPNSPLHF.

The V gene is TRBV7-8, the J gene TRBJ1-2. The germline CDR1 and CDR2 sequences are SGHVS and FQNEAQ. The CDR3 has 13 residues. The CDR3 protein is CASSLDQARGYTF.

This chain joins TRBV7-3 and TRBJ2-1. Germline V CDR1 and CDR2: SGHTA, FQGTGA. This CDR3 has 14 residues. The CDR3 protein is CASSLQQIRDEQFF.

The chain combines TRBV9 with TRBJ2-1; TCRdb's D call, TRBD2, is unchecked because there is no DNA. This CDR3 is 17 amino acids long. CDR1 SGDLS and CDR2 YYNGEE come from the germline V gene. The CDR3 is CASSPGITGTSLPEQFF. The full variable domain, in which reference TRBV9 and TRBJ2-1 provide the parts outside the CDR3, is DSGVTQTPKHLITATGQRVTLRCSPRSGDLSVYWYQQSLDQGLQFLIQYYNGEERAKGNILERFSAQQFPDLHSELNLSSLELGDSALYFCASSPGITGTSLPEQFFGPGTRLTVL.

The chain recombines TRBV7-2 with TRBJ2-2. CDR1 is SGHTA, CDR2 FQGNSA, per germline. This CDR3 spans 12 amino acids. This chain's CDR3 is CASSVTTGELFF.

The chain recombines TRBV12-3 or TRBV12-4 with TRBJ2-3. This CDR3 is 13 amino acids long. CDR3 loop: CASSLDRGDTQYF.

CDR3 residues: CASSYLRLDTEAFF. V and J are TRBV6-2 or TRBV6-3 and TRBJ1-1. This CDR3 contains 14 residues. Per the germline V gene, CDR1 is MNHEY and CDR2 is SVGEGT.

The chain is built from TRBV7-2 and TRBJ1-4; TCRdb's D call of TRBD1 is untestable without DNA. The CDR3 is 14 residues long. Looked up from germline, CDR1 is SGHTA and CDR2 is FQGNSA. This CDR3 reads CASSIQGSGEKLFF.

J is TRBJ1-2 and V is TRBV7-2; lacking DNA, the TRBD1 call made by TCRdb goes unchecked. Germline loops: CDR1 SGHTA, CDR2 FQGNSA. The CDR3 consists of 15 residues. This CDR3 is CASSLGDRVNYGYTF.

The rearrangement joins TRBV12-3 or TRBV12-4 to TRBJ2-7; the TCRdb D gene call, TRBD1, has no DNA to confirm it. CDR3 length equals 16 residues. The chain's CDR3 is CASSLVGGRNSYEQYF.

This chain connects TRBV6-5 to TRBJ1-1. The CDR3 runs to 15 residues. CDR1 MNHEY and CDR2 SVGAGI come from the germline V gene. CDR3 loop: CASSYGVGLNTEAFF.

This chain uses TRBV5-1 with TRBJ1-2; TCRdb's D gene call, TRBD1, goes unchecked for lack of DNA. The CDR3 runs to 16 residues. Germline loops: CDR1 SGHRS, CDR2 YFSETQ. CDR3 sequence: CASSLAQGGGYYGYTF.

The chain carries TRBV18 and TRBJ1-1; the TRBD1 assignment by TCRdb is unverifiable without DNA. Germline V gene lookup returns CDR1 KGHSH and CDR2 LQKENI. This CDR3 is 17 amino acids long. CDR3 loop: CASSPGQGLPINTEAFF.

The chain links TRBV24-1 to TRBJ2-3; without DNA, the TCRdb call of TRBD1 cannot be checked. Germline V CDR1 and CDR2: KGHDR, SFDVKD. This CDR3 has 17 amino acids. The chain's CDR3 is CATSDWGAALGGDTQYF.

This chain uses TRBV20-1 with TRBJ2-1; without DNA, the TCRdb call of TRBD2 cannot be checked. The CDR3 contains 12 residues. The germline V gene has CDR1 DFQATT and CDR2 SNEGSKA (reference sequence). This CDR3 is CSAGGTSNEQFF.

The gene calls are TRBV5-1 and TRBJ2-1; TCRdb picks TRBD1, but there is no DNA to check that call. This CDR3 is built from 14 residues. In germline, CDR1 is SGHRS, CDR2 YFSETQ. CDR3 loop: CASHIGTGRSEQFF.

The rearrangement uses TRBV13 and TRBJ2-5; TCRdb's D call, TRBD1, is unchecked because there is no DNA. Per germline, CDR1 PRHDT and CDR2 FYEKMQ (reference sequence). The CDR3 contains 16 residues. The CDR3 spells CASSLGLGGSQETQYF.

V and J are TRBV6-1 and TRBJ1-1. Germline CDR1 and CDR2: MNHNS and SASEGT. This CDR3 has 15 residues. The CDR3 region is CASRSQPPMNTEAFF.

The V gene is TRBV9, the J gene TRBJ2-7. Per the germline V gene, CDR1 is SGDLS and CDR2 is YYNGEE. CDR3 length: 14 residues. The CDR3: CASSPHSESYEQYF.

The chain carries TRBV12-3 or TRBV12-4 and TRBJ2-4; TCRdb selects TRBD1, and the lack of DNA leaves this call unchecked. The CDR3 sequence is 11 residues long. Here the CDR3 reads CASSLPGIQYF.

The V gene is TRBV30, the J gene TRBJ2-7. The CDR3 is 11 amino acids. CDR1 and CDR2 from the germline V gene are GTSNPN and SVGIG (reference sequence). The CDR3 region is CAWSWESEQYF.

The rearrangement links TRBV20-1 to TRBJ2-1; TCRdb lists TRBD2, though no DNA is available to test this call. The V gene's germline CDR1 is DFQATT and CDR2 SNEGSKA (reference sequence). The CDR3 consists of 16 residues. The CDR3 protein is CSARDASRGGIVRQFF.

V and J are TRBV5-1 and TRBJ1-1. The CDR3 loop spans 15 amino acids. Per the germline V gene, CDR1 is SGHRS and CDR2 is YFSETQ. CDR3 sequence reads: CASSGDGLFGTEAFF.

This sequence joins TRBV15 and TRBJ2-7; as DNA is missing, the TRBD1 call by TCRdb cannot be tested. The length of the CDR3 is 15 residues. CDR1 is LNHNV and CDR2 is YYDKDF in the germline V gene (reference sequence). CDR3 region: CATSRSGTGTHEQYF.

The chain uses TRBV5-6 and TRBJ2-5; lacking DNA, the TRBD2 call made by TCRdb goes unchecked. In germline, CDR1 is SGHDT, CDR2 YYEEEE. This CDR3 has 17 amino acids. The CDR3 reads CASSRRLAGGIQETQYF.